This entry features one TCR beta chain sequence. The antigen remains unidentified. TCRdb independently ran MiXCR on the RT-PCR reads; one entry per CDR3 protein. This sample has hundreds of thousands of distinct CDR3 sequences, with roughly 14% found just once. The data derive from a study of response to subunit inactivated influenza vaccine. The CDR3 sequence is 14 residues long. Looked up from germline, CDR1 is MNHNS and CDR2 is SASEGT. V lost 7 bases and J lost 3, with 16 bases in between. General study findings and limits: Only a handful of new T cells, the authors suggested, are recruited with each seasonal influenza vaccination.

This clonotype was obtained from a man aged 50 to 60 who received an inactivated influenza vaccine. The chain links TRBV6-1 to TRBJ2-7; D remains unclear. The sequencing here drew on PBMCs from blood, taken approximately 15 days before vaccination. The CDR3 sequence: CASTKGPLLYEQYF. Written as DNA, the CDR3 is TGTGCCAGCACCAAAGGTCCTCTTCTCTACGAGCAGTACTTC.